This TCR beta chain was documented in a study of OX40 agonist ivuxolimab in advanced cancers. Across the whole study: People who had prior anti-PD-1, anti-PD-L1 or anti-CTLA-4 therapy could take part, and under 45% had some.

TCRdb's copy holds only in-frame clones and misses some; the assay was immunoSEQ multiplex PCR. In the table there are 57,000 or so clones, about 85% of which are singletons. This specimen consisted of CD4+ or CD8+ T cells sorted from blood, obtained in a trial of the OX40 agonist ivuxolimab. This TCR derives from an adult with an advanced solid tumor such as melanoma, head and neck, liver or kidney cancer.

CDR3 sequence: CASSLADRRSYGYTF. The CDR3 coding sequence is TGTGCCAGCAGCTTAGCAGACAGGAGAAGCTATGGCTACACCTTC. The chain recombines TRBV7-9 with TRBJ1-2, with a tentative D call TRBD1 (6 bases). V was shortened by 0 bases and J by 4 bases, with 12 bases between the two germline ends. The CDR3 loop spans 15 amino acids. Germline-derived CDR1 and CDR2 are SEHNR and FQNEAQ (reference sequence).